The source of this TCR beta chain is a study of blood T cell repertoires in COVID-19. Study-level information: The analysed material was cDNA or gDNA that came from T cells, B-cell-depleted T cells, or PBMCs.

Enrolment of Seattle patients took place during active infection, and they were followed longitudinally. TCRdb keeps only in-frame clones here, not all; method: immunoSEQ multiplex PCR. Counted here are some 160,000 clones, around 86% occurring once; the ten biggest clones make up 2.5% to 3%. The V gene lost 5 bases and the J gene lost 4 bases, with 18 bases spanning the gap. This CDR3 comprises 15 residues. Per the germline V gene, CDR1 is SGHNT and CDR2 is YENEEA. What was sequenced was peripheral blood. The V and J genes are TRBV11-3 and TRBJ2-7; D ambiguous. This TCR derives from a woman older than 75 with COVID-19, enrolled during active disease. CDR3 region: CASSPGSESGYEQYF. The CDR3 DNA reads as TGTGCCAGCAGCCCCGGAAGCGAATCCGGGTACGAGCAGTACTTC.